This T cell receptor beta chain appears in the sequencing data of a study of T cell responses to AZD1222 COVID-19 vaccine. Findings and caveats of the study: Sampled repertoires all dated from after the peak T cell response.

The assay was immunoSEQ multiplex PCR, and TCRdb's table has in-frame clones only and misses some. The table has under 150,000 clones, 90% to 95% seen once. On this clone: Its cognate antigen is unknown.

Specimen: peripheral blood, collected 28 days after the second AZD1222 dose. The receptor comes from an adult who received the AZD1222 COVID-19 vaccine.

CDR3 residues: CAWSRHYGYTF. DNA for the CDR3: TGTGCCTGGAGTAGGCACTATGGCTACACCTTC. The chain uses TRBV30 and TRBJ1-2, with no clear D. Trimming stripped 2 bases from V and 3 bases from J, with 4 bases between. Germline V lookup: CDR1 GTSNPN, CDR2 SVGIG (reference sequence). The CDR3 extends over 11 amino acids.